This TCR beta chain appears in the sequencing data of a study of radiotherapy plus CTLA-4 blockade in lung cancer. General study findings and limits: The study found tumor-derived TCR clones expanded in blood after radiotherapy plus ipilimumab.

This CDR3 is built from 13 residues. CDR1 and CDR2 (germline): SNHLY, FYNNEI. Trimming removed 5 bases from V and 10 bases from J, with 15 bases in between. On this clone itself: Antigen specificity is unknown.

Repertoires were generated with immunoSEQ multiplex PCR, while TCRdb's copy carries only in-frame clones and drops some. The data contain 81,000 or so clones, more than 75% of them singletons. This receptor was obtained from a human donor with non-small cell lung cancer who had stable disease on radiotherapy plus ipilimumab. Sequenced here: peripheral blood, sampled from a patient treated with radiotherapy plus ipilimumab. This chain uses TRBV2 with TRBJ2-1; no reliable D call. The CDR3 sequence: CASSPGTGAEQFF. CDR3 nucleotide sequence: TGTGCCAGCAGTCCGGGTACTGGCGCGGAGCAGTTCTTC.